These 8 T cell receptor beta chains were all obtained from the same sample, sequenced in a study of beta chain features in type 1 diabetes. Study-wide findings and caveats: Researchers report that Type 1 diabetes patients had moderately but significantly shorter TCRB CDR3s across all four CD4+ subsets.

What these receptors recognize is not known. Expressed TCRB transcripts were sequenced, since all the RNA that had been isolated was reverse transcribed. Here immunoSEQ multiplex PCR was the method, and the copy in TCRdb shows in-frame clones only, minus some. The top ten hold about 4% of the sample, which has tens of thousands of clones, under 75% seen once. Material for sequencing was Tregs from blood. These receptors were taken from a man between 18 and 29 years old with type 1 diabetes.

The chain uses TRBV5-1 and TRBJ2-7; 9 bases match TRBD1. This CDR3 has 14 residues. Germline trimming cut 4 bases from V and 4 bases from J; bases unmatched to any gene: 6. The germline CDR1 and CDR2 sequences are SGHRS and YFSETQ. DNA of the CDR3: TGCGCCAGCAGCCCCGGACAGGGGCCTTACGAGCAGTACTTC. Translated, it gives CASSPGQGPYEQYF.

The rearrangement uses TRBV7-8 and TRBJ2-7; 11 bases agree with TRBD2. Germline-derived CDR1 and CDR2 are SGHVS and FQNEAQ. The CDR3 extends over 15 amino acids. The V segment lost 1 base and the J segment 12 bases; nucleotides outside the gene matches: 11. This CDR3 reads CASSLVAPSGGPRYF. In nucleotides, the CDR3 is TGTGCCAGCAGCTTAGTGGCCCCTAGCGGGGGGCCAAGGTACTTC.

This clone was seen only a few times. V gene TRBV7-9 combines with J gene TRBJ2-3; 11 nucleotides line up with TRBD2. CDR3 length equals 15 residues. CDR1 and CDR2 from the germline V gene are SEHNR and FQNEAQ (reference sequence). V gave up 6 bases and J gave up 4 bases; unmatched junction bases: 6. CDR3 sequence reads: CASRSSSGRSDTQYF. CDR3 DNA: TGTGCCAGCAGGAGTTCTAGCGGGAGGTCAGATACGCAGTATTTT.

This clone showed up just a few times. The chain joins TRBV6-1 to TRBJ2-1, with 11 bases lining up with TRBD2. Looked up from germline, CDR1 is MNHNS and CDR2 is SASEGT. The trim removed 0 bases at V and 2 bases at J, leaving 6 bases unmatched. The CDR3 extends over 18 amino acids. This CDR3 reads CASSEALRGLAAYNEQFF. Here the CDR3 DNA reads TGTGCCAGCAGTGAAGCGCTAAGGGGACTAGCGGCCTACAATGAGCAGTTCTTC.

The V and J genes are TRBV11-2 and TRBJ2-4; D possibly corresponds to TRBD2 (6 bases). The CDR3 spans 14 residues. Germline V lookup: CDR1 SGHAT, CDR2 FQNNGV. Trimming stripped 5 bases from V and 7 bases from J, with 15 bases between. As DNA, the CDR3 is TGTGCCAGCAGCCCTTGGGAGGTGGCGAACATTCAGTACTTC. Translated, it gives CASSPWEVANIQYF.

The rearrangement links TRBV5-1 to TRBJ2-2, with a tentative D call TRBD2 (6 bases). Germline V CDR1 and CDR2: SGHRS, YFSETQ. The V end was cut by 2 bases, the J end by 0 bases, with 11 bases between. The CDR3 consists of 16 residues. The CDR3 spells CASSLFGTPNTGELFF. CDR3 nucleotide sequence: TGCGCCAGCAGCTTATTCGGGACTCCGAACACCGGGGAGCTGTTTTTT.

The V call is TRBV5-1, the J call TRBJ2-1; possibly TRBD1 for D (5 bases). V was shortened by 5 bases and J by 2 bases, with 8 bases between the two germline ends. The CDR3 runs to 13 residues. Germline CDR1 is SGHRS and CDR2 is YFSETQ. This CDR3 reads CASRLGAYNEQFF. Written as DNA, the CDR3 is TGCGCCAGCAGGTTAGGGGCCTACAATGAGCAGTTCTTC.

The chain has TRBV5-1 and TRBJ2-3, with a tentative D call TRBD2 (6 bases). CDR1 and CDR2 (germline): SGHRS, YFSETQ. This CDR3 has 14 amino acids. V gave up 4 bases and J gave up 0 bases, with 9 bases separating them. The CDR3 nucleotides are TGCGCCAGCAGCACCGGGACTAGCACAGATACGCAGTATTTT. It specifies CASSTGTSTDTQYF. Together with reference TRBV5-1 and TRBJ2-3, the CDR3 gives the full variable domain: KAGVTQTPRYLIKTRGQQVTLSCSPISGHRSVSWYQQTPGQGLQFLFEYFSETQRNKGNFPGRFSGRQFSNSRSEMNVSTLELGDSALYLCASSTGTSTDTQYFGPGTRLTVL.